This entry lists 6 T cell receptor beta chains sequenced from one sample in a study of PD-1 blockade in classical Hodgkin lymphoma. Each and every patient relapsed after autologous stem cell transplantation, and patients got differing brentuximab vedotin exposure. Method: immunoSEQ multiplex PCR; TCRdb's copy keeps in-frame clones and lacks some. The table lists just over 35,000 clones, 60% to 80% of them singletons. Material: peripheral blood mononuclear cells (PBMCs), obtained before the second cycle of nivolumab. The receptor set was obtained from a human donor with classical Hodgkin lymphoma.

The rearrangement links TRBV29-1 to TRBJ1-5, with D uncertain. The germline gives CDR1 SQVTM, CDR2 ANQGSEA. V lost 7 bases and J 13 bases, leaving 14 bases between the germline ends. The CDR3 covers 10 residues. The CDR3 protein is CSEVPGDQHF. For the CDR3, the DNA is TGCAGCGAAGTACCGGGAGATCAGCATTTT.

This rearrangement joins TRBV6-5 to TRBJ1-6; weak D call: TRBD1 (5 bases). The CDR3 sequence is 15 residues long. V lost 2 bases and J 10 bases, leaving 15 bases between the germline ends. Per germline, CDR1 MNHEY and CDR2 SVGAGI. CDR3 in DNA: TGTGCCAGCAGTTACGAGGGACGCACTCAATCACCCCTCCACTTT. Translating it yields CASSYEGRTQSPLHF.

The chain links TRBV5-4 to TRBJ2-5; D assignment may be TRBD1 or TRBD2 (5 bases each). The germline gives CDR1 SGHNT, CDR2 YYREEE (reference sequence). The CDR3 has 13 amino acids. CDR3 protein: CAARGQVQETQYF. The CDR3 nucleotides are TGTGCGGCGAGGGGTCAGGTCCAAGAGACCCAGTACTTC.

In this sample, this clone turned up a few times. V usage is TRBV11-3 and J usage is TRBJ1-1, with D possibly matching TRBD1 (6 bases). CDR1 is SGHNT and CDR2 is YENEEA in the germline V gene. V shed 5 bases and J shed 4 bases, with 11 bases lying between them. CDR3 length: 13 residues. The CDR3 DNA reads as TGTGCCAGCAGCCCCGGGACAACCACTGAAGCTTTCTTT. Its protein product is CASSPGTTTEAFF.

The chain employs TRBV10-3 and TRBJ2-3, with 10 positions matching TRBD1. From germline, CDR1 is ENHRY and CDR2 SYGVKD. The CDR3 extends over 15 amino acids. V lost 7 bases and J lost 4; bases outside the gene matches: 8. CDR3 loop: CAINYRTGGSDTQYF. The CDR3 nucleotides are TGTGCCATCAATTACCGGACAGGGGGATCAGATACGCAGTATTTT.

This clone has only one observation. The chain links TRBV19 to TRBJ2-1; D is perhaps TRBD2 (5 bases). Germline CDR1 is LNHDA and CDR2 is SQIVND (reference sequence). This CDR3 is 15 amino acids long. The germline V and J ends were trimmed by 5 bases and 0 bases, with 11 bases remaining between them. The CDR3 DNA reads as TGTGCCAGTAGTCTGCCTAGCTACTCCTACAATGAGCAGTTCTTC. It yields the protein CASSLPSYSYNEQFF.